The TCR beta chain under discussion was sequenced for a study of blood T cell repertoires in COVID-19. Looking at the study overall: COVID-19 samples collected from the United States, Italy and Spain covered acute and convalescent phases. PBMCs, B-cell-depleted T cells, or T cells provided the cDNA or gDNA that made up the material.

Original handling: Using reference gene primer amplification, nucleated cell counts were estimated. The data were produced by immunoSEQ multiplex PCR, yet TCRdb's version contains in-frame clones alone and is incomplete. V and J calls plus clone size are reproduced from that table; the DNA served to infer D and trimming. The sample includes 300,000 or so clones, 80% to 90% of them seen just once. Germline V lookup: CDR1 SGDLS, CDR2 YYNGEE. Trimming shortened V by 5 bases and J by 5 bases, and 14 bases separated the two germline ends. The CDR3 is 14 residues long. This clone was seen a single time. The specimen was peripheral blood. The chain couples TRBV9 to TRBJ1-3, with D maybe TRBD1 (5 bases). This receptor was obtained from a woman aged 50 to 60 who had recovered from COVID-19. DNA for the CDR3: TGTGCCAGCAGTGACGGGGGTAGTAGAAACACCATATATTTT. The encoded protein is CASSDGGSRNTIYF.